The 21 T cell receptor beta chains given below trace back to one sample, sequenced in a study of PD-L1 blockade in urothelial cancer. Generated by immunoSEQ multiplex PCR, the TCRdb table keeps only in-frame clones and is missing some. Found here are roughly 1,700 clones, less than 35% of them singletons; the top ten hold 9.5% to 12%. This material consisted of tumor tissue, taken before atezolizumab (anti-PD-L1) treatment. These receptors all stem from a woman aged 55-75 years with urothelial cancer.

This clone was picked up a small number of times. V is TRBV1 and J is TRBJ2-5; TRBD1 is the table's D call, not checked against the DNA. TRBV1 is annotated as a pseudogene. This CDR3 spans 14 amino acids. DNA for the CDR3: TGCGCCAGCAGCAGTACCGGGACAGAAGAGACCCAGTACTTC. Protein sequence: CASSSTGTEETQYF.

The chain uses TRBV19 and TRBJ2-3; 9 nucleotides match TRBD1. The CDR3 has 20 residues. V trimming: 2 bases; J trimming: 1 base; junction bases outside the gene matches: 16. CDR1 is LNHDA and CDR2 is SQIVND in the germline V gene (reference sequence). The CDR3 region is CASSIFGGTGKLLRTDTQYF. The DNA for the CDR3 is TGTGCCAGTAGTATATTCGGGGGGACAGGGAAACTTCTTCGCACAGATACGCAGTATTTT.

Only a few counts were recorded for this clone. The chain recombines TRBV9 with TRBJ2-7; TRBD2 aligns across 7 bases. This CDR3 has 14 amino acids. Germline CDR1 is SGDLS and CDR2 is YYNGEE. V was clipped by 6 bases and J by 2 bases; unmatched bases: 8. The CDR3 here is CASKTRGGPYEQYF. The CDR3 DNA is TGTGCCAGCAAGACTCGCGGGGGACCCTACGAGCAGTACTTC.

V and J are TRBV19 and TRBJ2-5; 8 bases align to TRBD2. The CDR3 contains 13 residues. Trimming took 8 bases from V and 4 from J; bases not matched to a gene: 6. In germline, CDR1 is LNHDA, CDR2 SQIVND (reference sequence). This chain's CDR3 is CASGGAGGETQYF. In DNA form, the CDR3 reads TGTGCCAGTGGAGGCGCGGGAGGAGAGACCCAGTACTTC.

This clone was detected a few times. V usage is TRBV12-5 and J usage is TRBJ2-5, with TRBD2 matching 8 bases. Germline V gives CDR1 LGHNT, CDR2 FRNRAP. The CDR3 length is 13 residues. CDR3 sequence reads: CASRQSGGETQYF. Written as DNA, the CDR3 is TGTGCCAGCCGACAAAGCGGGGGAGAGACCCAGTACTTC. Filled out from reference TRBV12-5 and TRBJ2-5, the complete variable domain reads DARVTQTPRHKVTEMGQEVTMRCQPILGHNTVFWYRQTMMQGLELLAYFRNRAPLDDSGMPKDRFSAEMPDATLATLKIQPSEPRDSAVYFCASRQSGGETQYFGPGTRLLVL.

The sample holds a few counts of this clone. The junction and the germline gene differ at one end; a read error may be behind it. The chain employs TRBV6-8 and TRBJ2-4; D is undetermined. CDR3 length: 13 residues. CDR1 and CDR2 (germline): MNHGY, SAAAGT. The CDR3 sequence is CASSYSFLTQLNF. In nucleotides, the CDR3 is TGTGCCAGCAGTTACTCTTTTTTGACACAGTTGAACTTC.

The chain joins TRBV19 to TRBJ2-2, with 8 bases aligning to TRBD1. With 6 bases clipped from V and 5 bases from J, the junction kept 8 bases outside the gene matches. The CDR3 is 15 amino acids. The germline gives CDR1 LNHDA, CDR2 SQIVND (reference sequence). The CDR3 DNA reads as TGTGCCAGTAGCTTCGGACAGGGACGGACCGGGGAGCTGTTTTTT. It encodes CASSFGQGRTGELFF.

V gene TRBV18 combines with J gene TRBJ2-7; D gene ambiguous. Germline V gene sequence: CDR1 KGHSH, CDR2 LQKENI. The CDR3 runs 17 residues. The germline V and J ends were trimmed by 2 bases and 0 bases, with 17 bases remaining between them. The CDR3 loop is CASSPNLALSTSYEQYF. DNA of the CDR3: TGTGCCAGCTCACCAAACCTCGCCCTTTCAACCTCCTACGAGCAGTACTTC.

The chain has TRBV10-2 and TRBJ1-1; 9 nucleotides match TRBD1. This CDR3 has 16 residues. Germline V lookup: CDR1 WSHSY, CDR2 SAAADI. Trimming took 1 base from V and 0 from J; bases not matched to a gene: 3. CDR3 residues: CASSELGTGLNTEAFF. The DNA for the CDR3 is TGCGCCAGCAGTGAGTTGGGGACAGGGCTGAACACTGAAGCTTTCTTT.

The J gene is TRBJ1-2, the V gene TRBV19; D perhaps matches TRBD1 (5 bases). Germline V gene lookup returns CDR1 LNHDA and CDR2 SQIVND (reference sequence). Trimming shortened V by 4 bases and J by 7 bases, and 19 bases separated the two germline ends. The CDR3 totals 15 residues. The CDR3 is CASSTGLGSVGGYTF. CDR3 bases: TGTGCCAGTAGTACGGGACTGGGAAGCGTCGGTGGCTACACCTTC. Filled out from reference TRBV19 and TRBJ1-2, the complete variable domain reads DGGITQSPKYLFRKEGQNVTLSCEQNLNHDAMYWYRQDPGQGLRLIYYSQIVNDFQKGDIAEGYSVSREKKESFPLTVTSAQKNPTAFYLCASSTGLGSVGGYTFGSGTRLTVV.

CDR3 sequence reads: CASSYVTAAGEKLFF. In nucleotides, the CDR3 is TGTGCCAGCAGTTACGTTACGGCTGCGGGTGAAAAACTGTTTTTT. The genes are TRBV6-8 and TRBJ1-4; D is unresolved. Germline lookup yields CDR1 MNHGY and CDR2 SAAAGT. The CDR3 is made up of 15 amino acids. Trimming cost V 2 bases and J 7 bases, with 14 bases left between them.

CDR3 region: CSVYGTEVTSYEQYF. The CDR3 coding sequence is TGCAGCGTTTATGGGACGGAGGTGACCTCCTACGAGCAGTACTTC. The rearrangement joins TRBV29-1 to TRBJ2-7, with D perhaps given as TRBD1 or TRBD2 (5 bases each). In germline, CDR1 is SQVTM, CDR2 ANQGSEA. Trimming left V 5 bases short and J 0 bases short, with 17 bases between. This CDR3 contains 15 residues.

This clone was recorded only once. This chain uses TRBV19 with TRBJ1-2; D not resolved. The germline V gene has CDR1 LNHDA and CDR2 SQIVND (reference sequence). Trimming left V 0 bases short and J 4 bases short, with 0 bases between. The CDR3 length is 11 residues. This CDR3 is CASSIDYGYTF. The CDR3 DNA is TGTGCCAGTAGTATAGACTATGGCTACACCTTC.

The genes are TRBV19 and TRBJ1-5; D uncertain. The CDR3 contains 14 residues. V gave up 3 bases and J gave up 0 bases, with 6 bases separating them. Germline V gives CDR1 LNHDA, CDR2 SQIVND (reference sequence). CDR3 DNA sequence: TGTGCCAGTAGTATGACGGATAGCAATCAGCCCCAGCATTTT. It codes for CASSMTDSNQPQHF.

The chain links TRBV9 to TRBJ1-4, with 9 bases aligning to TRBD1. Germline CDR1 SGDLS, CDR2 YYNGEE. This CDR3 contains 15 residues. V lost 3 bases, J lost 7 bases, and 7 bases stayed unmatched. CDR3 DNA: TGTGCCAGCAGCGCCCCGACAGGGGGGAGTGAAAAACTGTTTTTT. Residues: CASSAPTGGSEKLFF.

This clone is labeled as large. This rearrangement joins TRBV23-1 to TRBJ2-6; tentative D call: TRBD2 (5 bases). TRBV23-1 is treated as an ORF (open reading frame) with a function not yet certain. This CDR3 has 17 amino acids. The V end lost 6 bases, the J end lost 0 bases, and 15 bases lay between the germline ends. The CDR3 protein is CASSQDRGDSGANVLTF. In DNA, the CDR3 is TGCGCCAGCAGCCAAGATCGGGGAGACTCTGGGGCCAACGTCCTGACTTTC.

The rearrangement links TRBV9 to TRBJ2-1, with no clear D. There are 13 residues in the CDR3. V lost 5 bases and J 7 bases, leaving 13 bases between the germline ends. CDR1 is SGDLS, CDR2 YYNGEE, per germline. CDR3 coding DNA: TGTGCCAGCAGTGAATCTGTGCGGAATGAGCAGTTCTTC. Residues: CASSESVRNEQFF. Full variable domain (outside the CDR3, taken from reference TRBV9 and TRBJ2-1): DSGVTQTPKHLITATGQRVTLRCSPRSGDLSVYWYQQSLDQGLQFLIQYYNGEERAKGNILERFSAQQFPDLHSELNLSSLELGDSALYFCASSESVRNEQFFGPGTRLTVL.

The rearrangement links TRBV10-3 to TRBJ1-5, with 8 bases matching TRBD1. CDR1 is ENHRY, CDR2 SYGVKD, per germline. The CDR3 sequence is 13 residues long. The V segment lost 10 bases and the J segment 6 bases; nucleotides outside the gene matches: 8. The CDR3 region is CASARGLFQPQHF. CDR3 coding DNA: TGTGCCAGCGCCAGGGGGCTGTTTCAGCCCCAGCATTTT.

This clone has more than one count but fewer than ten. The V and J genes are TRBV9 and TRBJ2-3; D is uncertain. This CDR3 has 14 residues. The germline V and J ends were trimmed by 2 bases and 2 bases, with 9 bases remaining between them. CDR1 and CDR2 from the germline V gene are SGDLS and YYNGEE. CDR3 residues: CASSVTDPTDTQYF. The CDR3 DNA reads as TGTGCCAGCAGCGTTACGGACCCCACAGATACGCAGTATTTT. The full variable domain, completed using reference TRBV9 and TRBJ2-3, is DSGVTQTPKHLITATGQRVTLRCSPRSGDLSVYWYQQSLDQGLQFLIQYYNGEERAKGNILERFSAQQFPDLHSELNLSSLELGDSALYFCASSVTDPTDTQYFGPGTRLTVL.

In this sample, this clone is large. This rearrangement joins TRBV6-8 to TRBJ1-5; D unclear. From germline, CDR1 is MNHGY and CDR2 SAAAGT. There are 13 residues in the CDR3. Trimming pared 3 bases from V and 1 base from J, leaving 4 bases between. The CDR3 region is CASSYGSNQPQHF. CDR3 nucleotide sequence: TGTGCCAGCAGTTATGGCAGCAATCAGCCCCAGCATTTT.

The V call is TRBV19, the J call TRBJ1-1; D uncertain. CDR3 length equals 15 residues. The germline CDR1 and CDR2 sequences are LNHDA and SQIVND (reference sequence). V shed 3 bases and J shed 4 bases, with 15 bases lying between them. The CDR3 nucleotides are TGTGCCAGTAGTATCCAACATGGGTTTAGCACTGAAGCTTTCTTT. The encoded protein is CASSIQHGFSTEAFF.